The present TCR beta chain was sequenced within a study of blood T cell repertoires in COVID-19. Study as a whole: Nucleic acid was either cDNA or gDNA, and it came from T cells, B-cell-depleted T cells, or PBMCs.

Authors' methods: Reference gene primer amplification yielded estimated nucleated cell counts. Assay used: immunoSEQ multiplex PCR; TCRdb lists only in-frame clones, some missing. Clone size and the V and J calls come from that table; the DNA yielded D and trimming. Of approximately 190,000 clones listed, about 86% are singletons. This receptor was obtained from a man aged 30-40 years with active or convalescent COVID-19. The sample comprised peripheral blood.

The CDR3 here is CASGPGTGFLEQFF. Here the CDR3 DNA reads TGTGCCAGCGGACCCGGGACAGGGTTTCTGGAGCAGTTCTTC. The chain is built from TRBV28 and TRBJ2-1, with 9 bases identical to TRBD1. The CDR3 has 14 residues. CDR1 MDHEN and CDR2 SYDVKM come from the germline V gene. V lost 8 bases to trimming and J lost 10 bases; unmatched junction nucleotides: 12.